This TCR beta chain was sequenced for a study of blood T cell repertoires in COVID-19. Categorization into cohorts depended on clinical history that participants reported. The study counted Cohort 3 donors as recovered given two negative PCRs, clearance, or symptom resolution. This CDR3 is 11 amino acids long. The V gene lost 8 bases and the J gene lost 4 bases, with 6 bases spanning the gap. CDR1 is MDHEN and CDR2 is SYDVKM in the germline V gene. Study processing details: Amplification from reference gene primers served as the basis for estimated nucleated cell counts. Sequencing used immunoSEQ multiplex PCR; TCRdb keeps in-frame clones, though not all of them. Clone size and V and J calls were adopted from that table, with D and trimming inferred from the DNA. The sample includes approximately 300,000 clones, about 92% of them seen just once. Comment on this clone: The same CDR3 also results from other DNA sequences found in this sample.

The V and J genes are TRBV28 and TRBJ2-1; weak D call: TRBD2 (5 bases). The receptor's source is a woman in her 30s who had recovered from COVID-19. The sequencing input was PBMCs or T cells enriched from blood (not recorded which). The CDR3 here is CASRLYNEQFF. DNA of the CDR3: TGTGCCAGCCGACTATACAATGAGCAGTTCTTC.